Following are 30 T cell receptor beta chains from one sample sequenced in a study of shared clonotypes between healthy human individuals. The method was immunoSEQ multiplex PCR; TCRdb's version includes in-frame clones alone and lacks a portion of them. Of about half a million clones listed, 70% to 80% are singletons. Sequencing was performed on PBMCs. All receptors derive from a woman in her forties in good health. Some clones in this sample may be carry-over from other donors' samples.

The J gene is TRBJ1-5, the V gene TRBV30; D is perhaps TRBD1 (5 bases). The CDR3 has 16 amino acids. Per germline, CDR1 GTSNPN and CDR2 SVGIG (reference sequence). The V gene lost 0 bases and the J gene lost 6 bases, with 18 bases spanning the gap. The chain's CDR3 is CAWSVRGDPGFQPQHF. The CDR3 bases are TGTGCCTGGAGTGTACGGGGGGACCCCGGCTTTCAGCCCCAGCATTTT.

V usage is TRBV14 and J usage is TRBJ1-2; unclear D gene. The germline V gene has CDR1 SGHDN and CDR2 FVKESK. V dropped 2 bases and J dropped 4 bases, with 8 bases sitting between them. The CDR3 totals 13 residues. Here the CDR3 reads CASSQSLSYGYTF. The CDR3 DNA follows: TGTGCCAGCAGCCAATCCTTGAGCTATGGCTACACCTTC.

V and J are TRBV11-2 and TRBJ2-4; a weak D match, TRBD2 (7 bases). CDR3 length equals 15 residues. Between the trimmed V and J ends, which lost 7 bases and 8 bases, there was a span of 21 bases. Germline V gives CDR1 SGHAT, CDR2 FQNNGV. CDR3 nucleotides: TGTGCCAGCACCCTCAGCCGGGGGGCGAGGGACATTCAGTACTTC. This translates into CASTLSRGARDIQYF.

For this clone: The same CDR3 can be traced to other DNA sequences in this sample. The chain recombines TRBV5-1 with TRBJ1-1; a possible D gene is TRBD1 (5 bases). Trimming cost V 4 bases and J 1 base, with 8 bases left between them. The CDR3 spans 13 residues. Germline V gene lookup returns CDR1 SGHRS and CDR2 YFSETQ. The chain's CDR3 is CASSRTGNTEAFF. The DNA for the CDR3 is TGCGCCAGCAGCCGTACAGGGAACACTGAAGCTTTCTTT.

The chain recombines TRBV5-1 with TRBJ2-3; TRBD2 aligns across 10 bases. Germline V gene data show CDR1 as SGHRS and CDR2 as YFSETQ. The CDR3 runs 17 residues. Trimming cost V 4 bases and J 2 bases; bases outside gene matches: 10. The CDR3 spells CASSIPETSGYTDTQYF. The CDR3 bases are TGCGCCAGCAGCATCCCCGAGACTAGCGGGTACACAGATACGCAGTATTTT.

The chain couples TRBV6-1 to TRBJ2-2; D perhaps matches TRBD2 (5 bases). This CDR3 is built from 16 residues. Germline V gives CDR1 MNHNS, CDR2 SASEGT. V was trimmed by 4 bases and J by 1 base, leaving 13 bases between them. In nucleotides, the CDR3 is TGTGCCAGCAGTGTAGCCCTTGCGGGGAACACCGGGGAGCTGTTTTTT. This gives the protein CASSVALAGNTGELFF.

V usage is TRBV7-8 and J usage is TRBJ2-7, with 8 bases lining up with TRBD2. J was trimmed by 5 bases and V by 5 bases; bases with no gene match: 14. This CDR3 is built from 16 residues. Germline assignment: CDR1 SGHVS and CDR2 FQNEAQ. CDR3 sequence: CASSPLPGAGGDEQYF. The CDR3 DNA is TGTGCCAGCAGCCCCCTCCCGGGTGCGGGAGGCGACGAGCAGTACTTC. Full variable domain (missing parts from reference TRBV7-8 and TRBJ2-7): GAGVSQSPRYKVAKRGQDVALRCDPISGHVSLFWYQQALGQGPEFLTYFQNEAQLDKSGLPSDRFFAERPEGSVSTLKIQRTQQEDSAVYLCASSPLPGAGGDEQYFGPGTRLTVT.

V usage is TRBV28 and J usage is TRBJ2-2; 10 positions match TRBD1. V lost 2 bases and J lost 6; bases outside the gene matches: 6. From germline, CDR1 is MDHEN and CDR2 SYDVKM. The CDR3 consists of 16 residues. This CDR3 is CASSLPRTGGAGELFF. CDR3 bases: TGTGCCAGCAGTTTACCTCGGACAGGGGGGGCCGGGGAGCTGTTTTTT.

The genes are TRBV28 and TRBJ1-4, with D unclear. The V end lost 5 bases, the J end lost 10 bases, and 14 bases lay between the germline ends. Per the germline V gene, CDR1 is MDHEN and CDR2 is SYDVKM. This CDR3 has 13 amino acids. As DNA, the CDR3 is TGTGCCAGCAGTCCCTCCCAATTAGGAAAACTGTTTTTT. Its translation is CASSPSQLGKLFF. Using reference TRBV28 and TRBJ1-4 for the parts outside the CDR3, the full variable domain is DVKVTQSSRYLVKRTGEKVFLECVQDMDHENMFWYRQDPGLGLRLIYFSYDVKMKEKGDIPEGYSVSREKKERFSLILESASTNQTSMYLCASSPSQLGKLFFGSGTQLSVL.

Regarding this clone: An end of the junction differs from the germline gene, which may be a read error. The chain links TRBV4-1 to TRBJ1-5, with D hard to call. There are 12 residues in the CDR3. CDR1 and CDR2 (germline): MGHRA, YSYEKL. The CDR3, as DNA: TGCGCCAGCAGCCAAAGTAAAGGTGGGGAGTATTTT. Residues: CASSQSKGGEYF.

This chain joins TRBV29-1 and TRBJ1-1, with 9 bases that match TRBD1. The CDR3 contains 16 residues. V dropped 1 base and J dropped 5; count of bases not matched to a gene: 11. Germline values: CDR1 SQVTM, CDR2 ANQGSEA. CDR3 nucleotides: TGCAGCGTTGAAGTTCCCCCGGGACAGGGTTGGACTGAAGCTTTCTTT. As protein: CSVEVPPGQGWTEAFF.

The rearrangement uses TRBV5-1 and TRBJ2-4, with 9 positions matching TRBD1. Germline CDR1 reads SGHRS; CDR2 reads YFSETQ. The length of the CDR3 is 16 residues. V shed 4 bases, J shed 1 base, and the junction held 6 bases outside the gene matches. The CDR3 DNA is TGCGCCAGCAGCAGAGGGACAGGGAGGGCCAAAAACATTCAGTACTTC. Protein: CASSRGTGRAKNIQYF.

This sequence joins TRBV5-8 and TRBJ2-5; D gene unclear. Trimming cost V 6 bases and J 4 bases, with 16 bases left between them. Germline CDR1 and CDR2: SGHTS and YDEGEE. There are 14 residues in the CDR3. CDR3 nucleotides: TGTGCCAGCAATGCCAGACCCGCTAGAGAGACCCAGTACTTC. Translating it yields CASNARPARETQYF.

This clone showed up just once. The chain couples TRBV2 to TRBJ2-6; the D is unclear. The CDR3 runs 14 residues. V dropped 7 bases and J dropped 0 bases, with 7 bases sitting between them. Germline assignment: CDR1 SNHLY and CDR2 FYNNEI. DNA of the CDR3: TGTGCCAGCATAGGTTTCTCTGGGGCCAACGTCCTGACTTTC. Its translation is CASIGFSGANVLTF.

The chain uses TRBV7-8 and TRBJ1-3; maybe TRBD1 (6 bases). Germline V gene data show CDR1 as SGHVS and CDR2 as FQNEAQ. This CDR3 has 15 amino acids. The V gene lost 4 bases and the J gene lost 0 bases, with 10 bases spanning the gap. CDR3: CASSSYRDSGNTIYF. The CDR3 nucleotides are TGTGCCAGCAGCTCCTACAGGGACTCTGGAAACACCATATATTTT. Complete variable domain (other parts from reference TRBV7-8 and TRBJ1-3): GAGVSQSPRYKVAKRGQDVALRCDPISGHVSLFWYQQALGQGPEFLTYFQNEAQLDKSGLPSDRFFAERPEGSVSTLKIQRTQQEDSAVYLCASSSYRDSGNTIYFGEGSWLTVV.

The J gene is TRBJ2-7, the V gene TRBV7-2; TRBD2 matches at 8 bases. V was clipped by 5 bases and J by 5 bases; unmatched bases: 11. The CDR3 extends over 15 amino acids. Germline CDR1 reads SGHTA; CDR2 reads FQGNSA. CDR3 in amino acids: CASSRRTSKGDEQYF. For the CDR3, the DNA is TGTGCCAGCAGCCGTCGGACTAGCAAAGGCGACGAGCAGTACTTC.

The genes are TRBV6-1 and TRBJ1-5; 7 bases are shared with TRBD1. The CDR3 has 14 amino acids. The V gene's germline CDR1 is MNHNS and CDR2 SASEGT. Trimming took 6 bases from V and 3 from J; bases not matched to a gene: 5. CDR3 loop: CASRVTGPNQPQHF. As DNA, the CDR3 is TGTGCCAGCAGGGTGACAGGGCCCAATCAGCCCCAGCATTTT.

Turning to this clone: Other DNA sequences of this sample code for an identical CDR3. The chain couples TRBV7-9 to TRBJ1-1, with a tentative D call TRBD1 (6 bases). Deletions cut 3 bases from V and 5 bases from J, with 13 bases between. The length of the CDR3 is 14 residues. From germline, CDR1 is SEHNR and CDR2 FQNEAQ (reference sequence). The chain's CDR3 is CASSLGGLGTEAFF. The CDR3 DNA is TGTGCCAGCAGCTTGGGGGGGCTGGGGACTGAAGCTTTCTTT.

The chain couples TRBV7-9 to TRBJ2-1; D remains ambiguous. The CDR3 contains 12 residues. CDR1 and CDR2 from the germline V gene are SEHNR and FQNEAQ (reference sequence). The V and J ends lost 5 bases and 9 bases respectively, with 11 bases between them. As DNA, the CDR3 is TGTGCCAGCAGCGCCACCTGGGGTGAGCAGTTCTTC. Amino acids: CASSATWGEQFF.

This rearrangement joins TRBV10-2 to TRBJ2-2, with D unresolved. Germline loops: CDR1 WSHSY, CDR2 SAAADI. Trimming removed 8 bases at V and 6 bases at J, with 13 bases between. The CDR3 is 13 residues long. This CDR3 is CASGRNVAGELFF. The CDR3 bases are TGCGCCAGCGGGCGGAACGTCGCCGGGGAGCTGTTTTTT.

V usage is TRBV2 and J usage is TRBJ2-7, with TRBD2 identical over 10 bases. V lost 6 bases, J lost 3 bases, and 8 bases stayed unmatched. Germline CDR1 is SNHLY and CDR2 is FYNNEI. The CDR3 length is 15 residues. The CDR3 DNA follows: TGTGCCAGCAGGCCTTCTAGCGGGGGACACTACGAGCAGTACTTC. Translating gives CASRPSSGGHYEQYF.

The chain employs TRBV29-1 and TRBJ1-2, with a weak D call TRBD1 (6 bases). Germline CDR1 is SQVTM and CDR2 is ANQGSEA. CDR3 length: 17 amino acids. Trimming shortened V by 2 bases and J by 4 bases, and 23 bases separated the two germline ends. The CDR3 loop is CSVERLVRGIHFYGYTF. The CDR3 nucleotides are TGCAGCGTTGAAAGGTTGGTCAGGGGAATCCATTTCTATGGCTACACCTTC.

This sequence joins TRBV9 and TRBJ2-3, with D tentatively TRBD2 (6 bases). In germline, CDR1 is SGDLS, CDR2 YYNGEE. V lost 0 bases and J lost 4, with 12 bases in between. The CDR3 runs 15 residues. The CDR3 coding sequence is TGTGCCAGCAGCGTAGGAGGACGGGAGTCAGATACGCAGTATTTT. The encoded protein is CASSVGGRESDTQYF.

The chain employs TRBV4-3 and TRBJ2-7, with D perhaps matching TRBD1 (5 bases). Trimming shortened V by 0 bases and J by 7 bases, and 19 bases separated the two germline ends. There are 16 residues in the CDR3. Looked up from germline, CDR1 is LGHNA and CDR2 is YSLEER. The CDR3 DNA sequence: TGCGCCAGCAGCCAAGAACTGTCCAGGGCCTCTCGAGAGCAGTACTTC. Its protein product is CASSQELSRASREQYF.

V is TRBV6-6 and J is TRBJ2-7; possible D gene TRBD2, 6 bases. V lost 2 bases and J lost 2, with 13 bases in between. Germline assignment: CDR1 MNHNY and CDR2 SVGAGI (reference sequence). The CDR3 totals 15 residues. The chain's CDR3 is CASSYVASAAYEQYF. CDR3 bases: TGTGCCAGCAGTTACGTGGCTAGCGCAGCCTACGAGCAGTACTTC.

This clone was seen a single time. The chain couples TRBV7-9 to TRBJ2-7; D is undetermined. The CDR3 spans 12 residues. V was trimmed by 6 bases and J by 1 base, leaving 7 bases between them. Per germline, CDR1 SEHNR and CDR2 FQNEAQ (reference sequence). CDR3 in DNA: TGTGCCAGCAGTAGGGAATCCTACGAGCAGTACTTC. Translated, it gives CASSRESYEQYF. The full variable domain, completed using reference TRBV7-9 and TRBJ2-7, is DTGVSQNPRHKITKRGQNVTFRCDPISEHNRLYWYRQTLGQGPEFLTYFQNEAQLEKSRLLSDRFSAERPKGSFSTLEIQRTEQGDSAMYLCASSRESYEQYFGPGTRLTVT.

The V gene is TRBV5-1, the J gene TRBJ2-1; D possibly corresponds to TRBD1 (6 bases). Germline lookup yields CDR1 SGHRS and CDR2 YFSETQ. The CDR3 totals 13 residues. The V and J ends lost 3 bases and 6 bases respectively, with 10 bases between them. The CDR3 region is CASSWGRINEQFF. The CDR3 DNA is TGCGCCAGCAGCTGGGGGCGGATCAATGAGCAGTTCTTC.

This clone was seen ten or more times. V and J are TRBV5-4 and TRBJ2-7; D not certain. The CDR3 is 13 residues long. The ends were cut back, 0 bases at V and 2 bases at J, with 6 bases in the middle. Germline values: CDR1 SGHNT, CDR2 YYREEE (reference sequence). Here the CDR3 reads CASSLGLTYEQYF. The CDR3 DNA sequence: TGTGCCAGCAGCTTGGGACTTACCTACGAGCAGTACTTC.

The V gene is TRBV5-4, the J gene TRBJ2-7; 10 bases are a match to TRBD2. The CDR3 spans 16 residues. V lost 0 bases, J lost 0 bases, and 3 bases stayed unmatched. Looked up from germline, CDR1 is SGHNT and CDR2 is YYREEE (reference sequence). The CDR3 here is CASSLGLAGLSYEQYF. The CDR3 nucleotides read TGTGCCAGCAGCTTGGGACTAGCGGGCCTCTCCTACGAGCAGTACTTC.

V usage is TRBV5-1 and J usage is TRBJ2-1; 13 nucleotides agree with TRBD2. The CDR3 is 16 amino acids. Germline values: CDR1 SGHRS, CDR2 YFSETQ. V shed 3 bases and J 8 bases; nucleotides not matched to a gene: 8. CDR3 region: CASSSKLAGGSHEQFF. The CDR3 DNA sequence: TGCGCCAGCAGCTCTAAACTAGCGGGAGGGTCCCATGAGCAGTTCTTC.